The rows below give T cell receptor beta chains drawn from one sample of a study of blood T cell repertoires in COVID-19. Profiled with immunoSEQ multiplex PCR; TCRdb holds only in-frame clones, not every one. The sample yields a few hundred thousand clones, about 91% seen once. What was sequenced was peripheral blood. Every receptor here comes from a woman aged 60-75 years with acute or convalescent COVID-19. Each CDR3 is given with its conserved first and last residue. The D gene is left open where the match is weak. The size entry is marked missing in some rows and otherwise reads once, few, many or a size class.

V gene	D gene	J gene	clone size	CDR3 DNA	CDR3 protein
TRBV9	TRBD1	TRBJ1-2	once	TGTGCCAGCAGCGTAGCTACAGGGGTGGCTAACTATGGCTACACCTTC	CASSVATGVANYGYTF
TRBV13	TRBD1	TRBJ1-1	few	TGTGCCAGCAGCCTCGGGCAGGGGGACACTGAAGCTTTCTTT	CASSLGQGDTEAFF
TRBV27	.	TRBJ1-5	.	TGTGCCAGCAGTCCGGACAGTATTAGCAATCAGCCCCAGCATTTT	CASSPDSISNQPQHF
TRBV28	TRBD2	TRBJ2-7	.	TGTGCCAGCAGTTCCAACGGGGGGGGAGCCTACGAGCAGTACTTC	CASSSNGGGAYEQYF
TRBV6-2/TRBV6-3	TRBD1	TRBJ2-1	.	TGTGCCAGCAGTTGGAACAGGGGGCTAGGGGAGCAGTTCTTC	CASSWNRGLGEQFF
TRBV7-7	.	TRBJ2-5	.	TGTGCTAGCAGCTTAATACAACAGGAGATTTTCCAAGAGACCCAGTACTTC	CASSLIQQEIFQETQYF
TRBV4-1	.	TRBJ2-7	.	TGCGCCAGCAGCCAAGAGGGCAGGGCATACGAGCAGTACTTC	CASSQEGRAYEQYF
TRBV7-9	.	TRBJ1-5	.	TGTGCCAGCAGCTTAGCGGGGCCAAATCAGCCCCAGCATTTT	CASSLAGPNQPQHF
TRBV15	TRBD2	TRBJ2-7	.	TGTGCCACCAGCAGAGAGGGAGCGGGAGATGGCGAGCAGTACTTC	CATSREGAGDGEQYF
TRBV6-6	TRBD1	TRBJ1-6	once	TGTGCCAGCAGTTACCCGGGGACAGGCGGGTCACCCCTCCACTTT	CASSYPGTGGSPLHF
TRBV5-4	.	TRBJ2-1	.	TGTGCCAGCAGCTCGTACAACAATGAGCAGTTCTTC	CASSSYNNEQFF
TRBV27	.	TRBJ1-2	.	TGTGCCAGCAGCCCTACCGAGAACTATGGCTACACCTTC	CASSPTENYGYTF
TRBV6-5	TRBD1	TRBJ2-7	.	TGTGCCAGCACCCCGACAGGGGGGACCTACGAGCAGTACTTC	CASTPTGGTYEQYF
TRBV28	.	TRBJ2-7	.	TGTGCCAGCAGTTTATCCAGGGGCGGGCAGTACTTC	CASSLSRGGQYF
TRBV27	.	TRBJ1-2	.	TGTGCCAGCAGTTTATCGAATCGAGGAGTCTATGGCTACACCTTC	CASSLSNRGVYGYTF
TRBV3-1/TRBV3-2	.	TRBJ2-5	.	TGTGCCAGCAGCCAAGGGGCGCGGGGCAGAGAGACCCAGTACTTC	CASSQGARGRETQYF
TRBV24-1	.	TRBJ2-2	.	TGTGCCACCAGTTCAACCGGGAACACCGGGGAGCTGTTTTTT	CATSSTGNTGELFF
TRBV6-2/TRBV6-3	TRBD1	TRBJ2-7	.	TGTGCCAGCAGTTTCTACAGGGACAGGGGAATCCCCTACGAGCAGTACTTC	CASSFYRDRGIPYEQYF
TRBV5-5	.	TRBJ1-1	.	TGTGCCAGCAGCTTGGATTTAGTGAACACTGAAGCTTTCTTT	CASSLDLVNTEAFF
TRBV6-4	.	TRBJ2-3	.	TGTGCCAGCAGTGACCAGACAGATACGCAGTATTTT	CASSDQTDTQYF
TRBV2	TRBD1	TRBJ1-5	.	TGTGCCAGCAGGAGGGACAGAAATCAGCCCCAGCATTTT	CASRRDRNQPQHF
TRBV4-2	TRBD2	TRBJ2-7	once	TGTGCCAGCAGCGTACTAGCGGGAGACCATCCCTACGAGCAGTACTTC	CASSVLAGDHPYEQYF
TRBV7-3	.	TRBJ1-3	.	TGTGCCAGCAGCCTCCAGGGGTCTGGAAACACCATATATTTT	CASSLQGSGNTIYF
TRBV7-2	.	TRBJ2-1	.	TGTGCCAGCAGCTTACGAGACAGGGGAGGGAATGAGCAGTTCTTC	CASSLRDRGGNEQFF
TRBV18	TRBD1	TRBJ1-3	.	TGTGCCAGCTCACCTAACCGGGACAGCACTGGAAACACCATATATTTT	CASSPNRDSTGNTIYF
TRBV6-4	TRBD1	TRBJ2-1	few	TGTGCCAGCAGTGACACCGGGACAGGGGGCTACAATGAGCAGTTCTTC	CASSDTGTGGYNEQFF
TRBV27	.	TRBJ2-1	.	TGTGCCAGCAGTTTACTGAGAGAGTACAATGAGCAGTTCTTC	CASSLLREYNEQFF
TRBV15	TRBD2	TRBJ2-7	.	TGTGCCACCAGCAGAGATTTTGGTAGCGGGAGCCACGAGCAGTACTTC	CATSRDFGSGSHEQYF
TRBV9	TRBD1	TRBJ1-2	.	TGTGCCAGCAGCCCAGGTGGGACAGGCGATCGAGGCTACACCTTC	CASSPGGTGDRGYTF
TRBV15	.	TRBJ2-1	.	TGTGCCACCAGCAGAGATCAAACCCAGGGGCCCTACAATGAGCAGTTCTTC	CATSRDQTQGPYNEQFF
TRBV6-5	TRBD1	TRBJ1-2	few	TGTGCCAGCAGTTACTTCGCGGGACAGGGTGCTGGCTACACCTTC	CASSYFAGQGAGYTF
TRBV4-3	TRBD1	TRBJ1-2	.	TGCGCCAGCAGCCAATTTCGTAACACAGGGGGGAGCTATGGCTACACCTTC	CASSQFRNTGGSYGYTF
TRBV2	TRBD1	TRBJ2-7	.	TGTGCCAGCTACGCCCCGCTGGACAGGGGGCGAAGATACGAGCAGTACTTC	CASYAPLDRGRRYEQYF
TRBV11-2	.	TRBJ2-3	.	TGTGCCAGCAGCTTGCGCGCAGATACGCAGTATTTT	CASSLRADTQYF
TRBV4-2	.	TRBJ1-1	.	TGTGCCAGCAGTCTTGACCAGGGATTCGGAACTGAAGCTTTCTTT	CASSLDQGFGTEAFF
TRBV7-6	.	TRBJ1-2	.	TGTGCCAGCAGCTTAGGAATGGCAGAAAACTATGGCTACACCTTC	CASSLGMAENYGYTF
TRBV6-6	TRBD2	TRBJ2-1	.	TGTGCCAGCAGCTTCAGGGAGGGTGAGCAGTTCTTC	CASSFREGEQFF
TRBV19	TRBD1	TRBJ2-3	.	TGTGCCACCTTGGGACAGTTGAGCGCAGATACGCAGTATTTT	CATLGQLSADTQYF
TRBV27	TRBD2	TRBJ2-1	.	TGTGCCAGCAGCCCCTTACTAGCGGGTGGGGATGAGCAGTTCTTC	CASSPLLAGGDEQFF
TRBV19	TRBD2	TRBJ2-5	.	TGTGCCAGTAGTTATGGACTAGCGGGAGGGATGGAGACCCAGTACTTC	CASSYGLAGGMETQYF
TRBV27	TRBD1	TRBJ2-1	.	TGTGCCAGCAGTTCCCCCAGAGGACAGGGGGCGAGGAATGAGCAGTTCTTC	CASSSPRGQGARNEQFF
TRBV21-1	.	TRBJ1-2	.	TGTGCCAGCAGCCCCCCTCGGGGAGGCTACACCTTC	CASSPPRGGYTF
TRBV5-5	.	TRBJ1-5	.	.	CASSFGQGVYSNQPQHF
TRBV28	.	TRBJ1-2	once	TGTGCCAGCAGGGCCCAGACGGGGGATTATGGCTACACCTTC	CASRAQTGDYGYTF
TRBV5-1	TRBD2	TRBJ2-3	.	TGCGCCAGCAGCTTTAGCGGGGGGGTCACAGATACGCAGTATTTT	CASSFSGGVTDTQYF
TRBV5-1	.	TRBJ1-2	.	TGCGCCAGCAGCTTGGCCGCAGGGGAGAACTATGGCTACACCTTC	CASSLAAGENYGYTF
TRBV2	.	TRBJ1-4	.	TGTGCCAGCAGTGGCAGGGTGATCAATGAAAAACTGTTTTTT	CASSGRVINEKLFF
TRBV28	.	TRBJ2-7	once	TGTGCCAGCAGTTTAGTCTCGGCAGGCAACTACGAGCAGTACTTC	CASSLVSAGNYEQYF
TRBV28	TRBD2	TRBJ2-1	.	TGTGCCAGCAGTTTAATGTTCGGGGGGAGGGGAGTCTACAATGAGCAGTTCTTC	CASSLMFGGRGVYNEQFF
TRBV2	TRBD1	TRBJ2-3	.	TGTGCCAGCGGAACGAACAGGGGGGATACGCAGTATTTT	CASGTNRGDTQYF
TRBV6-2/TRBV6-3	TRBD1	TRBJ2-2	.	TGTGCCAGCAGCACCGCCGGGACAGGGTTCACCGGGGAGCTGTTTTTT	CASSTAGTGFTGELFF
TRBV4-1	.	TRBJ2-7	.	TGCGCCAGCAGCCAAGAAGGTCCGGGGATGCACGAGCAGTACTTC	CASSQEGPGMHEQYF
TRBV7-6	TRBD1	TRBJ2-5	.	TGTGCCAGCAGCACAGTGACAGGGTCCGCGCTAGAGACCCAGTACTTC	CASSTVTGSALETQYF
TRBV27	.	TRBJ1-4	.	TGTGCCAGCAGTTTCACCGGTGCAACTAATGAAAAACTGTTTTTT	CASSFTGATNEKLFF